This T cell receptor (beta chain) originates from a study of T cell responses to AZD1222 COVID-19 vaccine. CDR1 KGHSH and CDR2 LQKENI come from the germline V gene. The CDR3 is made up of 16 amino acids. J gave up 1 base and V 3 bases, and 7 bases lay outside the gene matches. Clones were sequenced by immunoSEQ multiplex PCR, and TCRdb holds only the in-frame ones, with some missing. Among some 180,000 clones listed, approximately 89% were seen once. This chain uses TRBV18 with TRBJ2-3, with TRBD1 identical over 7 bases. This TCR was sampled from an adult who received the AZD1222 COVID-19 vaccine. Source: peripheral blood, taken 28 days after the second AZD1222 dose. The CDR3 sequence: CASSPSTGLGTDTQYF. CDR3 nucleotides: TGTGCCAGCTCACCTTCGACAGGGCTGGGCACAGATACGCAGTATTTT.